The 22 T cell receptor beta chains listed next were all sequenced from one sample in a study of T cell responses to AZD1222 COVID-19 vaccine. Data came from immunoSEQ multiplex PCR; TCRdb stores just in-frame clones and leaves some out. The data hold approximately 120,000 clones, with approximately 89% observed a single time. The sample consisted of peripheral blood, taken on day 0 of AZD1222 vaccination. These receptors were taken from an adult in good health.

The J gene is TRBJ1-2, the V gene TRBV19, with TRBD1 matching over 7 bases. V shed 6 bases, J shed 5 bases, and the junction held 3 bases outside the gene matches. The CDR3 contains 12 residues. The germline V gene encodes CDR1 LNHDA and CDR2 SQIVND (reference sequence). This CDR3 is CASSEQGYGYTF. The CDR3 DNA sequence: TGTGCCAGTAGCGAACAGGGGTATGGCTACACCTTC.

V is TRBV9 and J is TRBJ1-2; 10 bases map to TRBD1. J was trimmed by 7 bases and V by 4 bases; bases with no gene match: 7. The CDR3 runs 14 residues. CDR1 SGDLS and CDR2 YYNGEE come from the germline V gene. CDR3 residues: CASSTGQGVFGYTF. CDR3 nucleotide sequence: TGTGCCAGCAGCACAGGACAGGGGGTATTTGGCTACACCTTC.

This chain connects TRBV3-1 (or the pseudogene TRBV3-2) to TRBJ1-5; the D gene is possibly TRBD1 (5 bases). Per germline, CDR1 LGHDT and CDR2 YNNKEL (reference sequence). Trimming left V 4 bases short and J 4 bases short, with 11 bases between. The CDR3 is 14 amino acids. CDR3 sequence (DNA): TGTGCCAGCAGCCGGCAGGGTGTTAATCAGCCCCAGCATTTT. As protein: CASSRQGVNQPQHF.

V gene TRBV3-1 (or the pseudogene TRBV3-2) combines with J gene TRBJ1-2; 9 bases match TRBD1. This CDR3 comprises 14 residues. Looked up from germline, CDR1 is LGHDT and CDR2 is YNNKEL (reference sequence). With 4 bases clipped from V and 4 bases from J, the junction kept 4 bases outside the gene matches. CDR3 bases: TGTGCCAGCAGCCGTACAGGGGGCAGCTATGGCTACACCTTC. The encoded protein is CASSRTGGSYGYTF.

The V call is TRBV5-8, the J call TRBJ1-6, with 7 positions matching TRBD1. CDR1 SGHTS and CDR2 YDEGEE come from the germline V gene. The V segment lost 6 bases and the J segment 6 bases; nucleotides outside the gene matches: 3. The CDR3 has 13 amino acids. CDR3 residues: CASKPGGNSPLHF. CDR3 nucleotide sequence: TGTGCCAGCAAGCCAGGGGGTAATTCACCCCTCCACTTT.

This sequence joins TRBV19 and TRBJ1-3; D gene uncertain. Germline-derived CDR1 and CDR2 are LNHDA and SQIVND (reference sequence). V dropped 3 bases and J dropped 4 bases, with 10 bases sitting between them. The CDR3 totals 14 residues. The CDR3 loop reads CASSIQWRGNTIYF. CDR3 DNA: TGTGCCAGTAGTATCCAGTGGCGGGGAAACACCATATATTTT.

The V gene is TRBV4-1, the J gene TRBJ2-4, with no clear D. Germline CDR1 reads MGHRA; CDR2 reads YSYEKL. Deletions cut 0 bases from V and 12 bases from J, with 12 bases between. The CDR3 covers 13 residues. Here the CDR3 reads CASSQDTWRSQYF. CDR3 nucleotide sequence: TGCGCCAGCAGCCAAGATACGTGGCGGAGTCAGTACTTC.

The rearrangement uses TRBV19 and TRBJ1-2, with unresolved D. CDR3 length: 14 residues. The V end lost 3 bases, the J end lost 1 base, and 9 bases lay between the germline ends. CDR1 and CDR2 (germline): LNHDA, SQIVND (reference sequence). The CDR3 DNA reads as TGTGCCAGTAGTATCTTAAACGGTAACTATGGCTACACCTTC. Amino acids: CASSILNGNYGYTF. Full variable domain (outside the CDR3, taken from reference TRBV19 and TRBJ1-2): DGGITQSPKYLFRKEGQNVTLSCEQNLNHDAMYWYRQDPGQGLRLIYYSQIVNDFQKGDIAEGYSVSREKKESFPLTVTSAQKNPTAFYLCASSILNGNYGYTFGSGTRLTVV.

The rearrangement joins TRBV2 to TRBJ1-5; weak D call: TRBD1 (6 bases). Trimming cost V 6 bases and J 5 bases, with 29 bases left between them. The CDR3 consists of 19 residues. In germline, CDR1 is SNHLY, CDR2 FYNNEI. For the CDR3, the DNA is TGTGCCAGCAGGGCGCGGGGCCACGGGGTGGACAGACGCGATCAGCCCCAGCATTTT. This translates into CASRARGHGVDRRDQPQHF.

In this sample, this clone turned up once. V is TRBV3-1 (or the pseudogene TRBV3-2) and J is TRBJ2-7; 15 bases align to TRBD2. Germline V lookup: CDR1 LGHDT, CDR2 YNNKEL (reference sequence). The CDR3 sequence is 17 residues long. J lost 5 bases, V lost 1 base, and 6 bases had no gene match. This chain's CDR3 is CASSQGTSGGAFHEQYF. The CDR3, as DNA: TGTGCCAGCAGCCAAGGGACTAGCGGGGGGGCTTTCCACGAGCAGTACTTC.

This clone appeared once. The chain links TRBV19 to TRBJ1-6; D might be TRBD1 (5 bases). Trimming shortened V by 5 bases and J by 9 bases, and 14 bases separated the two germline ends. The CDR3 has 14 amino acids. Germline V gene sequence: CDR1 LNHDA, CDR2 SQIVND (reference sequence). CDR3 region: CASSPSGGGSPLHF. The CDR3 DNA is TGTGCCAGTAGTCCGTCCGGGGGGGGTTCACCCCTCCACTTT.

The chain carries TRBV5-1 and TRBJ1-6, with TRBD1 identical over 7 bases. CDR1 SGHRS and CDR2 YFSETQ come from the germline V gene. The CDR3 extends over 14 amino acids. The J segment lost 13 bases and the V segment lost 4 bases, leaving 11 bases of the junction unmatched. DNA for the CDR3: TGCGCCAGCAGCCACGGGACAGAAACTCGGCCCCTCCACTTT. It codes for CASSHGTETRPLHF.

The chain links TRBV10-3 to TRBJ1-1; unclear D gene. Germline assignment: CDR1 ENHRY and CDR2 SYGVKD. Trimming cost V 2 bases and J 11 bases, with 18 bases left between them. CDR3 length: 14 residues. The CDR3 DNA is TGTGCCATCAGTGAGCCCGCGTCAGGCTTCCACGCTTTCTTT. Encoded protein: CAISEPASGFHAFF.

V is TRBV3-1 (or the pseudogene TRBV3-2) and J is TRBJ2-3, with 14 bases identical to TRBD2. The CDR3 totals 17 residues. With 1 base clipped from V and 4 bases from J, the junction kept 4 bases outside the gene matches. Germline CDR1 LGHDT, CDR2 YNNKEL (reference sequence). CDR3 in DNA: TGTGCCAGCAGCCAAGTTGGGGGACTAGCGGGAGCAGATACGCAGTATTTT. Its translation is CASSQVGGLAGADTQYF.

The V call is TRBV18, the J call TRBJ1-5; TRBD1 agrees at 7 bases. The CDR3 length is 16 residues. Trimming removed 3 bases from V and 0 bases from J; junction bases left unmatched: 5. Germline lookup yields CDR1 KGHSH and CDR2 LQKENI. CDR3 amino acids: CASSPRDSFSNQPQHF. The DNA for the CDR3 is TGTGCCAGCTCACCTCGGGACAGCTTTAGCAATCAGCCCCAGCATTTT.

The CDR3 DNA follows: TGTGCCAGCAGCTTAGCAGAGGGACCTCCCACCACCAATGAGCAGTTCTTC. Translation: CASSLAEGPPTTNEQFF. The rearrangement joins TRBV11-1 to TRBJ2-1, with D perhaps being TRBD1 or TRBD2 (5 bases each). Germline CDR1 is SGHAT and CDR2 is FQDESV (reference sequence). Trimming stripped 0 bases from V and 6 bases from J, with 18 bases between. This CDR3 has 17 residues. Filled out from reference TRBV11-1 and TRBJ2-1, the complete variable domain reads EAEVAQSPRYKITEKSQAVAFWCDPISGHATLYWYRQILGQGPELLVQFQDESVVDDSQLPKDRFSAERLKGVDSTLKIQPAELGDSAMYLCASSLAEGPPTTNEQFFGPGTRLTVL.

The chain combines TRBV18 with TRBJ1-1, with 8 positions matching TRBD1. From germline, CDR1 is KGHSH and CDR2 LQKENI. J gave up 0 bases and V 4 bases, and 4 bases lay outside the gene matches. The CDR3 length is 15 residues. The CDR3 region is CASSLGTGLNTEAFF. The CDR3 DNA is TGTGCCAGCTCACTCGGGACAGGCCTGAACACTGAAGCTTTCTTT.

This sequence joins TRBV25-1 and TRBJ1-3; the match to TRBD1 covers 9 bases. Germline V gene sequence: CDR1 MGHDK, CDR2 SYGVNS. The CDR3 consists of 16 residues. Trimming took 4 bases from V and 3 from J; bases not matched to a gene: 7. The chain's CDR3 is CASSAPGQGYGNTIYF. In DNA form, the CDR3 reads TGTGCCAGCAGTGCGCCAGGACAGGGGTATGGAAACACCATATATTTT. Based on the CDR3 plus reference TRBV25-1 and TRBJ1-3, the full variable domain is EADIYQTPRYLVIGTGKKITLECSQTMGHDKMYWYQQDPGMELHLIHYSYGVNSTEKGDLSSESTVSRIRTEHFPLTLESARPSHTSQYLCASSAPGQGYGNTIYFGEGSWLTVV.

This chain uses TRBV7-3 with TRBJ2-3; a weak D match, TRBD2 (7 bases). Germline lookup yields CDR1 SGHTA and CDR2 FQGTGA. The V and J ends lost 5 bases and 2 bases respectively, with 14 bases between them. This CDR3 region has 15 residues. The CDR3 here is CASSQWGGSTDTQYF. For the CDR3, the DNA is TGTGCCAGCAGCCAGTGGGGGGGCTCCACAGATACGCAGTATTTT.

CDR3 sequence: CASSRGQGFRELFF. Written as DNA, the CDR3 is TGTGCCAGTAGCCGGGGACAGGGGTTCCGGGAGCTGTTTTTT. The chain couples TRBV19 to TRBJ2-2, with 10 bases matching TRBD1. With V trimmed by 6 bases and J by 9 bases, 7 bases remained unmatched. The CDR3 consists of 14 residues. Germline CDR1 reads LNHDA; CDR2 reads SQIVND (reference sequence).

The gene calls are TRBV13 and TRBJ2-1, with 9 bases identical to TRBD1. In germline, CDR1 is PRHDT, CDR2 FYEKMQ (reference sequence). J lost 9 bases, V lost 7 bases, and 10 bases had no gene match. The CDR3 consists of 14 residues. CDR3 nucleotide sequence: TGTGCCAGCACACGGACAGGGGTAAATGGTGAGCAGTTCTTC. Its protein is CASTRTGVNGEQFF.

This CDR3 reads CASSWRAQGGTQYF. CDR3 in DNA: TGTGCCAGCAGTTGGAGGGCCCAGGGGGGAACCCAGTACTTC. The chain has TRBV28 and TRBJ2-5; a possible D gene is TRBD1 (7 bases). The CDR3 spans 14 residues. The V end was cut by 4 bases, the J end by 8 bases, with 17 bases between. The germline V gene has CDR1 MDHEN and CDR2 SYDVKM.